Below are 19 T cell receptor beta chains sequenced from a single sample in a study of CD8 T cells in Susac syndrome. Random hexamers served to reverse transcribe roughly 0.5 to 1 ug RNA. TCRdb fed the immunoSEQ multiplex PCR reads into MiXCR, producing one record per CDR3 protein. The data contain approximately 280,000 distinct CDR3 sequences, 70% to 90% of them seen just once; the ten biggest clones take up over 0.095%. Sequencing used CD8+ T cells from PBMCs. The receptors originated from a human donor with multiple sclerosis.

This chain uses TRBV4-1 with TRBJ2-1, with D tentatively TRBD1 (7 bases). Per germline, CDR1 MGHRA and CDR2 YSYEKL. V gave up 7 bases and J gave up 10 bases, with 23 bases separating them. The CDR3 has 15 residues. The CDR3 region is CASTKRTGSGEEQFF. In DNA form, the CDR3 reads TGCGCCAGCACCAAACGGACAGGTTCGGGGGAGGAGCAGTTCTTC.

This rearrangement joins TRBV6-1 to TRBJ2-2; TRBD2 is a possible D gene (5 bases). CDR3 length: 14 residues. Trimming cost V 8 bases and J 4 bases, with 14 bases left between them. Germline assignment: CDR1 MNHNS and CDR2 SASEGT. The CDR3 loop is CASAPGVGTGELFF. The CDR3 bases are TGTGCCAGCGCCCCCGGGGTCGGCACCGGGGAGCTGTTTTTT.

CDR3 amino acids: CASSQAKERPYNEQFF. DNA of the CDR3: TGTGCCAGCAGCCAAGCTAAGGAGCGACCCTACAATGAGCAGTTCTTC. This sequence joins TRBV14 and TRBJ2-1; no definite D call. Germline V CDR1 and CDR2: SGHDN, FVKESK. CDR3 length: 16 residues. The V and J ends lost 1 base and 2 bases respectively, with 12 bases between them.

J is TRBJ2-3 and V is TRBV7-2; 7 bases line up with TRBD2. The CDR3 has 21 residues. CDR1 and CDR2 (germline): SGHTA, FQGNSA. V was pared by 2 bases and J by 5 bases, with 25 bases of the junction left unmatched. CDR3 nucleotides: TGTGCCAGCAGCTTACGCCCAGCTACTTACAAACATGGCGGGAGTTTAGATACGCAGTATTTT. Its translation: CASSLRPATYKHGGSLDTQYF. The whole variable domain, filled in from reference TRBV7-2 and TRBJ2-3, reads GAGVSQSPSNKVTEKGKDVELRCDPISGHTALYWYRQSLGQGLEFLIYFQGNSAPDKSGLPSDRFSAERTGGSVSTLTIQRTQQEDSAVYLCASSLRPATYKHGGSLDTQYFGPGTRLTVL.

The CDR3 coding sequence is TGTGCCAGCAGCTTCTCCCTAGGGGCGGGGAATAATGAAAAACTGTTTTTT. Translated, it gives CASSFSLGAGNNEKLFF. The V call is TRBV7-9, the J call TRBJ1-4; D might be TRBD1 (5 bases). V lost 3 bases to trimming and J lost 4 bases, with 18 bases between them. The CDR3 consists of 17 residues. The V gene's germline CDR1 is SEHNR and CDR2 FQNEAQ (reference sequence).

This sequence joins TRBV27 and TRBJ2-7; tentatively, D is TRBD2 (5 bases). The CDR3 covers 11 residues. Trimming removed 7 bases at V and 3 bases at J, with 7 bases between. Germline V CDR1 and CDR2: MNHEY, SMNVEV (reference sequence). The CDR3 loop reads CASIGGYEQYF. In DNA form, the CDR3 reads TGTGCCAGCATCGGAGGCTACGAGCAGTACTTC.

V usage is TRBV9 and J usage is TRBJ2-3; 7 bases map to TRBD1. The germline V gene has CDR1 SGDLS and CDR2 YYNGEE. V lost 6 bases to trimming and J lost 0 bases; unmatched junction nucleotides: 7. This CDR3 is built from 15 residues. The CDR3 is CASNLRGHSTDTQYF. CDR3 nucleotide sequence: TGTGCCAGCAACCTAAGGGGGCACAGCACAGATACGCAGTATTTT. The full variable domain, with the rest looked up from reference TRBV9 and TRBJ2-3, is DSGVTQTPKHLITATGQRVTLRCSPRSGDLSVYWYQQSLDQGLQFLIQYYNGEERAKGNILERFSAQQFPDLHSELNLSSLELGDSALYFCASNLRGHSTDTQYFGPGTRLTVL.

V gene TRBV13 combines with J gene TRBJ2-7, with 8 bases aligning to TRBD1. Germline trimming cut 7 bases from V and 2 bases from J; bases unmatched to any gene: 7. The CDR3 extends over 14 amino acids. CDR1 is PRHDT, CDR2 FYEKMQ, per germline (reference sequence). The CDR3 region has the DNA TGTGCCAGCACCGTCAGGGGGCGCGCCTACGAGCAGTACTTC. Amino acids: CASTVRGRAYEQYF. Filled out from reference TRBV13 and TRBJ2-7, the complete variable domain reads AAGVIQSPRHLIKEKRETATLKCYPIPRHDTVYWYQQGPGQDPQFLISFYEKMQSDKGSIPDRFSAQQFSDYHSELNMSSLELGDSALYFCASTVRGRAYEQYFGPGTRLTVT.

The V gene is TRBV12-3 or TRBV12-4, the J gene TRBJ1-1; D ambiguous. The CDR3 contains 10 residues. The V end was cut by 6 bases, the J end by 7 bases, with 6 bases between. CDR3 loop: CASRAGEAFF. In DNA form, the CDR3 reads TGTGCCAGCAGGGCTGGTGAAGCTTTCTTT.

The sample holds one count of this clonotype. The gene calls are TRBV30 and TRBJ2-3; 9 nucleotides agree with TRBD1. This CDR3 has 14 residues. Germline loops: CDR1 GTSNPN, CDR2 SVGIG (reference sequence). This CDR3 is CAAAEGTGTDTQYF. CDR3 DNA: TGTGCTGCCGCCGAGGGGACAGGGACAGATACGCAGTATTTT.

The V and J genes are TRBV27 and TRBJ1-5; a weak D match, TRBD1 (5 bases). The CDR3 runs 14 residues. The germline CDR1 and CDR2 sequences are MNHEY and SMNVEV (reference sequence). With 3 bases removed from V and 3 bases from J, the gap between germline ends came to 9 bases. This CDR3 reads CASSFTGPNQPQHF. CDR3 sequence (DNA): TGTGCCAGCAGTTTTACAGGTCCCAATCAGCCCCAGCATTTT.

The chain carries TRBV27 and TRBJ2-7; D is unclear. The CDR3 totals 14 residues. Between the trimmed V and J ends, which lost 4 bases and 3 bases, there was a span of 13 bases. Germline CDR1 reads MNHEY; CDR2 reads SMNVEV (reference sequence). CDR3 bases: TGTGCCAGCAGTTGGACGAGTGGTGGCTACGAGCAGTACTTC. It is translated as CASSWTSGGYEQYF.

Here the CDR3 reads CASSLFEQGISYEQYF. CDR3 sequence (DNA): TGTGCCAGCAGCTTATTCGAACAGGGGATTTCCTACGAGCAGTACTTC. This sequence joins TRBV13 and TRBJ2-7; 7 nucleotides match TRBD1. The CDR3 consists of 16 residues. Germline V gene sequence: CDR1 PRHDT, CDR2 FYEKMQ (reference sequence). V gave up 2 bases and J gave up 1 base; unmatched junction bases: 8.

This clonotype was detected only once. The chain's CDR3 is CASSFSSKNEQFF. CDR3 sequence (DNA): TGCGCCAGCAGCTTTTCGTCCAAGAATGAGCAGTTCTTC. V is TRBV5-1 and J is TRBJ2-1; the D is unclear. The germline V gene has CDR1 SGHRS and CDR2 YFSETQ. Trimming pared 2 bases from V and 7 bases from J, leaving 10 bases between. The CDR3 spans 13 residues.

The V and J genes are TRBV12-5 and TRBJ2-1; TRBD1 matches at 9 bases. This CDR3 comprises 13 residues. The trim removed 4 bases at V and 7 bases at J, leaving 2 bases unmatched. Germline-derived CDR1 and CDR2 are LGHNT and FRNRAP. CDR3 region: CASGWGQGNEQFF. As DNA, the CDR3 is TGTGCTAGTGGTTGGGGACAGGGTAATGAGCAGTTCTTC. Together with reference TRBV12-5 and TRBJ2-1, the CDR3 gives the full variable domain: DARVTQTPRHKVTEMGQEVTMRCQPILGHNTVFWYRQTMMQGLELLAYFRNRAPLDDSGMPKDRFSAEMPDATLATLKIQPSEPRDSAVYFCASGWGQGNEQFFGPGTRLTVL.

J is TRBJ1-3 and V is TRBV21-1; the table's D call, TRBD1, has no DNA check behind it. TRBV21-1 is a documented pseudogene. The CDR3 covers 19 residues. CDR3 coding DNA: TGTGCCAGCAGCAGGCCCCGAGCGAGGGGGCAATCGAACGGAAACACCATATATTTT. Translation: CASSRPRARGQSNGNTIYF.

The chain uses TRBV7-9 and TRBJ2-1; TRBD2 matches at 9 bases. CDR1 is SEHNR, CDR2 FQNEAQ, per germline (reference sequence). Losses at the gene ends were 5 bases for V and 5 bases for J; bases not matched to a gene: 7. This CDR3 is 15 amino acids long. The CDR3: CASSMTPSGNNEQFF. CDR3 in DNA: TGTGCCAGCAGCATGACCCCTAGCGGGAACAATGAGCAGTTCTTC. The entire variable domain, with the rest obtained from reference TRBV7-9 and TRBJ2-1, is as follows: DTGVSQNPRHKITKRGQNVTFRCDPISEHNRLYWYRQTLGQGPEFLTYFQNEAQLEKSRLLSDRFSAERPKGSFSTLEIQRTEQGDSAMYLCASSMTPSGNNEQFFGPGTRLTVL.

The J gene is TRBJ2-1, the V gene TRBV7-6; a possible D gene is TRBD1 (5 bases). The V gene lost 0 bases and the J gene lost 1 base, with 19 bases spanning the gap. The CDR3 contains 19 residues. Germline V gene data show CDR1 as SGHVS and CDR2 as FNYEAQ. The CDR3 DNA reads TGTGCCAGCAGCTTAGCGCCCGGCCAGGGTCGACCTTCCTACAATGAGCAGTTCTTC. Translating it yields CASSLAPGQGRPSYNEQFF.

The rearrangement joins TRBV5-4 to TRBJ2-7; D remains unclear. CDR3 size: 14 residues. The V and J ends lost 4 bases and 2 bases respectively, with 13 bases between them. CDR1 SGHNT and CDR2 YYREEE come from the germline V gene (reference sequence). The CDR3 here is CASSPNTDPYEQYF. The DNA of the CDR3 is TGTGCCAGCAGCCCGAACACAGATCCCTACGAGCAGTACTTC.